These 29 T cell receptor beta chains were sequenced from one sample in a study of blood T cell repertoires in COVID-19. Generated by immunoSEQ multiplex PCR, the TCRdb table keeps only in-frame clones and is missing some. The data contain some 210,000 clones, about four fifths of them singletons. Sequencing was done on a sample of PBMCs or T cells enriched from blood (not recorded which). The receptors come from a woman between 45 and 65 years old with acute COVID-19.

This chain uses TRBV6-2 or TRBV6-3 with TRBJ2-1; tentative D call: TRBD2 (6 bases). Germline V gives CDR1 MNHEY, CDR2 SVGEGT. The CDR3 is 14 amino acids. Trimming pared 4 bases from V and 7 bases from J, leaving 14 bases between. The CDR3 DNA reads as TGTGCCAGCAGTTCGGGGGTTAGTCTTAATGAGCAGTTCTTC. This gives the protein CASSSGVSLNEQFF.

The chain uses TRBV5-1 and TRBJ2-3, with 7 bases that match TRBD1. Trimming at V came to 5 bases and at J to 4 bases, leaving 10 bases not matched to a gene. This CDR3 region has 15 residues. The germline gives CDR1 SGHRS, CDR2 YFSETQ. The CDR3 is CASRWTGARADTQYF. In DNA, the CDR3 is TGCGCCAGCAGATGGACAGGTGCGAGGGCAGATACGCAGTATTTT.

V is TRBV6-1 and J is TRBJ1-1; D gene unclear. Trimming cost V 3 bases and J 4 bases, with 6 bases left between them. This CDR3 has 12 residues. Germline values: CDR1 MNHNS, CDR2 SASEGT. The CDR3 loop reads CASSDRSTEAFF. Here the CDR3 DNA reads TGTGCCAGCAGTGACAGATCCACTGAAGCTTTCTTT.

In this sample, this clone turned up once. The V gene is TRBV19, the J gene TRBJ1-1, with D possibly being TRBD1 (6 bases). Germline assignment: CDR1 LNHDA and CDR2 SQIVND (reference sequence). The V end was cut by 7 bases, the J end by 0 bases, with 15 bases between. The CDR3 is 15 amino acids. CDR3 loop: CASTLQGLMNTEAFF. CDR3 in DNA: TGTGCCAGTACCCTACAGGGTCTCATGAACACTGAAGCTTTCTTT.

Only one count was recorded for this clone. The CDR3: CASSPGVSTGELFF. The DNA of the CDR3 is TGTGCCAGCAGCCCCGGGGTTAGCACCGGGGAGCTGTTTTTT. The rearrangement links TRBV27 to TRBJ2-2, with D possibly TRBD2 on 5 matching bases. Germline values: CDR1 MNHEY, CDR2 SMNVEV (reference sequence). V dropped 6 bases and J dropped 4 bases, with 12 bases sitting between them. The CDR3 has 14 amino acids.

The chain links TRBV11-3 to TRBJ2-7; 12 bases line up with TRBD2. V shed 5 bases, J shed 1 base, and the junction held 3 bases outside the gene matches. Germline V gene lookup returns CDR1 SGHNT and CDR2 YENEEA. This CDR3 has 15 amino acids. The CDR3 nucleotides are TGTGCCAGCAGCGACGGACTAGCGGGGTCCTACGAGCAGTACTTC. Amino acids: CASSDGLAGSYEQYF.

V and J are TRBV11-1 and TRBJ1-2; 9 bases agree with TRBD1. The V segment lost 5 bases and the J segment 7 bases; nucleotides outside the gene matches: 5. The V gene's germline CDR1 is SGHAT and CDR2 FQDESV (reference sequence). This CDR3 is 13 amino acids long. CDR3 coding DNA: TGTGCCAGCAGCCGGGGACAGGGAGTTGGCTACACCTTC. Translation: CASSRGQGVGYTF.

The chain employs TRBV4-3 and TRBJ2-2; the D gene is possibly TRBD2 (6 bases). Germline V CDR1 and CDR2: LGHNA, YSLEER. This CDR3 spans 16 amino acids. V was cut by 4 bases and J by 3 bases, with 15 bases left in between. Written as DNA, the CDR3 is TGCGCCAGCAGCCTACGACTAGAATCTCACACCGGGGAGCTGTTTTTT. Amino acid sequence: CASSLRLESHTGELFF.

This clone was recorded a few times. The chain carries TRBV5-1 and TRBJ2-3, with 7 bases that match TRBD1. In germline, CDR1 is SGHRS, CDR2 YFSETQ. The ends lost 3 bases at V and 3 bases at J; junction bases unmatched: 7. This CDR3 has 15 amino acids. CDR3 nucleotide sequence: TGCGCCAGCAGCTCCATAGCAGGGGGAACAGATACGCAGTATTTT. Translated, it gives CASSSIAGGTDTQYF.

The rearrangement uses TRBV19 and TRBJ2-3; a possible D gene is TRBD1 (5 bases). V was trimmed by 6 bases and J by 7 bases, leaving 14 bases between them. CDR1 LNHDA and CDR2 SQIVND come from the germline V gene (reference sequence). CDR3 length equals 13 residues. The CDR3 region has the DNA TGTGCCAGTAGGGACATCCACATGAATACGCAGTATTTT. It codes for CASRDIHMNTQYF.

This rearrangement joins TRBV19 to TRBJ2-1; D unclear. The CDR3 totals 15 residues. Germline values: CDR1 LNHDA, CDR2 SQIVND (reference sequence). The V end lost 8 bases, the J end lost 0 bases, and 14 bases lay between the germline ends. The CDR3 loop reads CASEYSINSYNEQFF. The CDR3 coding sequence is TGTGCCAGTGAGTACAGCATTAACTCCTACAATGAGCAGTTCTTC. Full variable domain (missing parts from reference TRBV19 and TRBJ2-1): DGGITQSPKYLFRKEGQNVTLSCEQNLNHDAMYWYRQDPGQGLRLIYYSQIVNDFQKGDIAEGYSVSREKKESFPLTVTSAQKNPTAFYLCASEYSINSYNEQFFGPGTRLTVL.

The sample holds one count of this clone. The chain recombines TRBV6-6 with TRBJ2-7, with no clear D. The V end lost 6 bases, the J end lost 6 bases, and 9 bases lay between the germline ends. Germline V gene sequence: CDR1 MNHNY, CDR2 SVGAGI (reference sequence). This CDR3 spans 11 amino acids. CDR3 sequence (DNA): TGTGCCAGCAGCGCCGAGGCCGAGCAGTACTTC. It is translated as CASSAEAEQYF.

The chain employs TRBV19 and TRBJ2-1; 8 bases fit TRBD2. Per germline, CDR1 LNHDA and CDR2 SQIVND (reference sequence). After removal of 5 bases from V and 3 bases from J, the junction contained 0 bases not matched to a gene. The CDR3 spans 13 residues. The CDR3 bases are TGTGCCAGTAGTCTAGCGGGCTACAATGAGCAGTTCTTC. Translating gives CASSLAGYNEQFF.

This rearrangement joins TRBV4-2 to TRBJ2-4; 10 positions match TRBD2. This CDR3 spans 14 amino acids. The V gene end was trimmed by 3 bases and the J gene end by 6 bases; junction bases not matched to a gene: 2. Germline V gene lookup returns CDR1 LGHNA and CDR2 YNFKEQ. CDR3 sequence reads: CASSQTSGLNIQYF. DNA of the CDR3: TGTGCCAGCAGCCAGACTAGCGGGCTAAACATTCAGTACTTC.

The V gene is TRBV6-2 or TRBV6-3, the J gene TRBJ1-1; the match to TRBD1 covers 9 bases. Trimming cost V 3 bases and J 4 bases; bases outside gene matches: 6. Germline assignment: CDR1 MNHEY and CDR2 SVGEGT. The CDR3 is 15 residues long. CDR3 loop: CASSYTGGAGTEAFF. Written as DNA, the CDR3 is TGTGCCAGCAGTTATACAGGGGGCGCGGGCACTGAAGCTTTCTTT.

The J gene is TRBJ2-1, the V gene TRBV27, with D uncertain. This CDR3 has 12 residues. Looked up from germline, CDR1 is MNHEY and CDR2 is SMNVEV (reference sequence). V dropped 8 bases and J dropped 7 bases, with 12 bases sitting between them. Written as DNA, the CDR3 is TGTGCCAGCGCGGCGATTGGGAATGAGCAGTTCTTC. Residues: CASAAIGNEQFF.

The chain has TRBV6-4 and TRBJ1-2; D unresolved. Germline CDR1 reads MRHNA; CDR2 reads SNTAGT. Trimming took off 1 base at V and 8 bases at J, with 14 bases between the two ends. The CDR3 extends over 14 amino acids. The CDR3 coding sequence is TGTGCCAGCAGTGACTTCCCAGGTGCGTCGGGCTACACCTTC. It translates to CASSDFPGASGYTF.

This chain uses TRBV4-3 with TRBJ1-6, with D possibly being TRBD1 (5 bases). CDR1 is LGHNA, CDR2 YSLEER, per germline. V lost 0 bases and J 8 bases, leaving 17 bases between the germline ends. The CDR3 consists of 17 residues. The chain's CDR3 is CASSQDTGGAADSPLHF. As DNA, the CDR3 is TGCGCCAGCAGCCAAGATACCGGCGGGGCAGCGGATTCACCCCTCCACTTT.

The J gene is TRBJ1-1, the V gene TRBV5-1; the match to TRBD1 covers 8 bases. CDR3 size: 15 residues. V dropped 2 bases and J dropped 1; count of bases not matched to a gene: 4. Germline lookup yields CDR1 SGHRS and CDR2 YFSETQ. In DNA form, the CDR3 reads TGCGCCAGCAGCTTCTCACAGGGGGGGAACACTGAAGCTTTCTTT. It translates to CASSFSQGGNTEAFF.

This sequence joins TRBV19 and TRBJ2-2, with D tentatively TRBD1 (7 bases). V was cut by 3 bases and J by 5 bases, with 19 bases left in between. The CDR3 runs 17 residues. The V gene's germline CDR1 is LNHDA and CDR2 SQIVND (reference sequence). The CDR3 protein is CASSIGGGSRITGELFF. CDR3 sequence (DNA): TGTGCCAGTAGTATCGGAGGGGGCAGCAGGATTACCGGGGAGCTGTTTTTT.

The chain links TRBV5-4 to TRBJ2-1, with TRBD2 identical over 12 bases. This CDR3 has 17 residues. CDR1 and CDR2 from the germline V gene are SGHNT and YYREEE (reference sequence). With V trimmed by 0 bases and J by 5 bases, 6 bases remained unmatched. This CDR3 is CASSLVTSGSTDNEQFF. The CDR3 nucleotides read TGTGCCAGCAGCTTGGTGACTAGCGGGAGTACCGACAATGAGCAGTTCTTC.

The chain links TRBV11-3 to TRBJ2-3, with 13 positions matching TRBD2. CDR3 length equals 16 residues. Trimming took 6 bases from V and 6 from J; bases not matched to a gene: 9. Germline values: CDR1 SGHNT, CDR2 YENEEA. The CDR3 nucleotides are TGTGCCAGCAGGCGACTAGCGGGGGGAATATCGGATACGCAGTATTTT. Translated, it gives CASRRLAGGISDTQYF. Supplemented by reference TRBV11-3 and TRBJ2-3, the full variable domain reads EAGVVQSPRYKIIEKKQPVAFWCNPISGHNTLYWYLQNLGQGPELLIRYENEEAVDDSQLPKDRFSAERLKGVDSTLKIQPAELGDSAVYLCASRRLAGGISDTQYFGPGTRLTVL.

CDR3: CSVELAETIGNEQFF. The DNA for the CDR3 is TGCAGCGTTGAGCTAGCAGAAACCATTGGCAATGAGCAGTTCTTC. The rearrangement links TRBV29-1 to TRBJ2-1; possibly TRBD2 for D (5 bases). The germline CDR1 and CDR2 sequences are SQVTM and ANQGSEA. The CDR3 consists of 15 residues. V was cut by 3 bases and J by 6 bases, with 18 bases left in between.

This clone appeared once. The rearrangement links TRBV6-5 to TRBJ1-4; D unclear. The CDR3 sequence is 11 residues long. Germline CDR1 MNHEY, CDR2 SVGAGI. The V end was cut by 4 bases, the J end by 7 bases, with 4 bases between. CDR3 amino acids: CASSSSEKLFF. The DNA of the CDR3 is TGTGCCAGCAGTTCGTCTGAAAAACTGTTTTTT.

J is TRBJ2-6 and V is TRBV19; D may be TRBD2 (5 bases). This CDR3 region has 17 residues. V was clipped by 4 bases and J by 0 bases, with 13 bases between them. Germline-derived CDR1 and CDR2 are LNHDA and SQIVND (reference sequence). The CDR3 protein is CASSSLAGRSGANVLTF. The CDR3 DNA reads as TGTGCCAGTAGTAGTTTGGCGGGTCGCTCTGGGGCCAACGTCCTGACTTTC.

The rearrangement joins TRBV7-3 to TRBJ2-2; 14 bases map to TRBD2. V lost 3 bases to trimming and J lost 8 bases; unmatched junction nucleotides: 8. CDR1 is SGHTA and CDR2 is FQGTGA in the germline V gene. The CDR3 loop spans 17 amino acids. DNA for the CDR3: TGTGCCAGCAGCTTTGGGGGACTAGCGGGAGTTGCGGGGGAGCTGTTTTTT. It codes for CASSFGGLAGVAGELFF.

V usage is TRBV5-6 and J usage is TRBJ2-3; D remains unclear. V gave up 0 bases and J gave up 2 bases, with 4 bases separating them. Germline V lookup: CDR1 SGHDT, CDR2 YYEEEE. The CDR3 sequence is 13 residues long. CDR3 in DNA: TGTGCCAGCAGCTTGGCTCCCACAGATACGCAGTATTTT. Translation: CASSLAPTDTQYF. The entire variable domain, with the rest obtained from reference TRBV5-6 and TRBJ2-3, is as follows: DAGVTQSPTHLIKTRGQQVTLRCSPKSGHDTVSWYQQALGQGPQFIFQYYEEEERQRGNFPDRFSGHQFPNYSSELNVNALLLGDSALYLCASSLAPTDTQYFGPGTRLTVL.

The V call is TRBV10-3, the J call TRBJ2-7; 7 bases align to TRBD1. Germline CDR1 reads ENHRY; CDR2 reads SYGVKD. The V and J ends lost 6 bases and 5 bases, in that order; junction bases with no gene match: 4. The CDR3 is 12 residues long. The CDR3 spells CAISKQGNEQYF. CDR3 nucleotide sequence: TGTGCCATCAGCAAACAGGGGAACGAGCAGTACTTC.

The chain has TRBV7-3 and TRBJ2-3; possibly TRBD1 for D (7 bases). This CDR3 has 16 amino acids. From germline, CDR1 is SGHTA and CDR2 FQGTGA. Trimming left V 6 bases short and J 4 bases short, with 20 bases between. CDR3 amino acids: CASSAMGPRGADTQYF. Written as DNA, the CDR3 is TGTGCCAGCAGTGCAATGGGACCCAGGGGGGCAGATACGCAGTATTTT.